This T cell receptor beta chain appears in the sequencing data of a study of shared clonotypes between healthy human individuals (dated by TCRdb to 2020 to 2021). Study-level background: A couple of women and a few men aged 18 to 49 years were included in the cohort. Libraries were prepared and TCR repertoires were sequenced by different laboratories using diverse techniques, in order to increase sequencing depth and limit assay-specific biases. For each donor, three plates each were used for CD4 naive and CD4 memory, two plates were used for CD8 naive, and one plate was used for CD8 memory. The study deeply sequenced blood TCR repertoires of five healthy adults to estimate repertoire size and the extent of clonotype sharing between individuals. Leukapheresis yielded between about 0.85 and 10 billion PBMCs per donor. Study-wide findings and limitations: About 5% of naive CD4, around 4% of naive CD8, approximately 2% of memory CD4, and 0.4% of memory CD8 clonotypes were shared across several donors. Compared with non-shared clonotypes, clonotypes shared by all four sorted-subset donors had higher generation probabilities. Even with the large sequencing depth, rarefaction of the sorted-subset datasets indicated that sequencing was incomplete. The genetic and exposure-history diversity represented was limited by the small number of donors. Based on pairwise subsampling, the degree of clonotype sharing among donors was expected to be affected by sequencing depth. Only blood was sampled, and tissue TCR repertoires likely differ from those in blood. Naive subsets generally had larger estimated clonotype richness than memory subsets.

Its CDR3 holds 14 amino acids, cysteine through phenylalanine. The kept DNA is CDR3 alone, 42 bases in frame from the first base. For CDR1 and CDR2, the germline V gene lists MNHEY and SVGAGI. At the junction V is shortened by 2 bases and J by 0 bases, with 7 bases in between. A note on this clone: This clone's antigen is unknown. Per-base quality was not reported, and no clone a single base away is much larger than it.

TCR CDR3 regions were amplified from genomic DNA by multiplex PCR using the deep immunoSEQ assay. For each cell subset, the extracted genomic DNA was distributed evenly across all wells of several immunoSEQ 96-well plates, and each plate served as one replicate. For sorted subsets, 150 to 250 ng genomic DNA, equal to some 28,000 T cell genomes, was loaded into each replicate PCR. The purified libraries were quantified using a Qubit 3.0 fluorometer, sized with a Bioanalyzer 2100, and then quantified again using the KAPA Library Quantification kit. A separate single-read 150-cycle Illumina NextSeq 550 flow cell was used to sequence each immunoSEQ 96-well plate. Per the authors' processing: Because the immunoSEQ output held only junctional sequences and lacked quality scores, the filtering could not match the filtering applied to full-length reads. Sequences were annotated with PyIR, a Python wrapper for IgBLAST v1.9, using IMGT germline references to assign V/J genes and CDR3. Reads with weak V/J assignments (E-value above 1e-6), missing CDR3, stop codons, out-of-frame junctions, or ambiguous translated residues were removed. V3J clonotypes were defined by identical inferred V gene, J gene, and CDR3 amino acid sequence. To compute the percentage overlap between repertoires, the number of shared unique clonotypes was divided by the size of the smaller repertoire. Three approaches were used to assess repertoire richness: RTK rarefaction, the Chao1 estimator, and Recon v2.1 estimates of unobserved clonotypes. OLGA was used to compute generation probabilities for all TCRbeta clonotypes that the gDNA method yielded from several donors. TCRdb limited this immuneACCESS table to in-frame rearrangements with V and J called. A share of clones is missing; checked studies link under half to unresolved V genes, and the rest is unexplained. That table supplies the V and J calls and clone size; D and trimming were determined from the DNA. This sample is represented by around 2.5 million clones; approximately 93% of them were singletons. The ten largest make up 0.35% to 0.45% of the sample.

The donors were healthy, HIV-negative adults who had no recently reported acute infections or vaccinations. Every donor was a Caucasian adult residing in Nashville, Tennessee, USA. CD4+ T cells were enriched by magnetic negative selection; naive cells were then positively selected on CD45RA, and the negative fraction formed the memory subset. After blood collection by leukapheresis, PBMCs were isolated using Ficoll-Histopaque density gradient centrifugation and then cryopreserved in the vapor phase of liquid nitrogen. Analytical flow cytometry was used to check the purity and quantity of each magnetically sorted T cell population. Genomic DNA was isolated from each sorted fraction and quantified by UV absorbance on a Nanodrop 2000c.

The rearranged chain carries TRBV6-5 and TRBJ1-2; too little of a D gene remains to name it. This clonotype was obtained from a man in his late teens or twenties in good health. Some clones in this sample may be carry-over from other donors' samples. Sequencing was carried out using naive CD4+ T cells from PBMCs. What this sample's cell subset or site label stands for: CD45RA+ positively selected. The DNA reads TGTGCCAGCAGTTACCGAAGAACTAACTATGGCTACACCTTC. Its protein reads: CASSYRRTNYGYTF.